This is a list of T cell receptor beta chains from one sample in a study of blood T cell repertoires in COVID-19. TCRdb's copy holds only in-frame clones and misses some; the assay was immunoSEQ multiplex PCR. The table has 360,000 or so clones, about nine tenths seen once. The sequenced sample was PBMCs or T cells enriched from blood (not recorded which). The source of these receptors is a woman in her twenties or thirties who had been exposed to COVID-19. Both conserved end residues are part of each CDR3. D genes are given only for firm matches. Size tells how often a clone was seen (once, few, many) or the class of an expanded clone, and some rows leave it out.

cdr3_nt cdr3_aa v_call clone_size d_call j_call
TGTGCCAGCAGCTTGGCGGGGGGAAACGAGCAGTACTTC CASSLAGGNEQYF TRBV7-9 . TRBD2 TRBJ2-7
TGTGCCAGCAGTTACAGGGTTGCCTACGAGCAGTACTTC CASSYRVAYEQYF TRBV12-3/TRBV12-4 . . TRBJ2-7
TGTGCCAGTAGTTTTAGGGGAACTAATGAAAAACTGTTTTTT CASSFRGTNEKLFF TRBV19 once . TRBJ1-4
TGTGCCAGCAGCTTGACGGGAGGGAGGACCGGGGAGCTGTTTTTT CASSLTGGRTGELFF TRBV5-8 . TRBD2 TRBJ2-2
TGTGCCATCAGTCAAACAGGGGGGGTATTTGAGCGAGATCAGCCCCAGCATTTT CAISQTGGVFERDQPQHF TRBV10-3 . TRBD1 TRBJ1-5
TGTGCCAGCACTACAGGACAGGGGGCCTATCAGCCCCAGCATTTT CASTTGQGAYQPQHF TRBV28 . TRBD1 TRBJ1-5
TGTGCCAGCAGCTTAGGGGACTCTGAAGCTTTCTTT CASSLGDSEAFF TRBV11-2 once . TRBJ1-1
TGTGCCAGTCTCGAGCGGGAGGGCCGGGAGACCCAGTACTTC CASLEREGRETQYF TRBV2 . TRBD2 TRBJ2-5
TGTGCCAGTAGGAGACGGGAAACCTCTGGGGCCAACGTCCTGACTTTC CASRRRETSGANVLTF TRBV19 . . TRBJ2-6
TGTGCCAGTAGTGCGGGAGTTAAGAGTGGTGAGCAGTTCTTC CASSAGVKSGEQFF TRBV19 . TRBD2 TRBJ2-1